The 32 T cell receptor beta chains reported below all come from one sample, sequenced in a study of metastatic and nonmetastatic thyroid tumors. Ahead of thyroid surgery, no patient had received treatment of any kind. TCRdb re-processed the PCR reads through MiXCR. Among about 30,000 clones listed, about 25% were seen once. Sample: blood. These receptors were collected from a female donor with papillary thyroid cancer or a benign thyroid nodule (not recorded which). Some clones in this sample may be carry-over from other donors' samples.

The genes are TRBV9 and TRBJ1-2; TRBD1 might be the D (5 bases). Trimming removed 3 bases from V and 4 bases from J, with 22 bases in between. The CDR3 extends over 17 amino acids. Germline V gene lookup returns CDR1 SGDLS and CDR2 YYNGEE. CDR3 in amino acids: CASSGSLKGPQFYGYTF. The CDR3 DNA sequence: TGTGCCAGCAGCGGGTCCCTTAAGGGACCCCAGTTCTATGGCTACACCTTC.

This clone has just a few counts. The J gene is TRBJ1-5, the V gene TRBV6-1, with D maybe TRBD1 (5 bases). Germline CDR1 MNHNS, CDR2 SASEGT. The CDR3 has 14 residues. Trimming removed 1 base from V and 6 bases from J, with 10 bases in between. CDR3 in amino acids: CASSEGRGGQPQHF. The CDR3 DNA follows: TGTGCCAGCAGTGAAGGGCGGGGCGGTCAGCCCCAGCATTTT.

This clone occurred a few times. J is TRBJ2-1 and V is TRBV20-1, with TRBD1 identical over 7 bases. This CDR3 has 15 residues. Germline V gene sequence: CDR1 DFQATT, CDR2 SNEGSKA (reference sequence). J gave up 9 bases and V 0 bases, and 11 bases lay outside the gene matches. CDR3 loop: CSARDLGTDFGEQFF. The CDR3 DNA reads as TGCAGTGCTAGAGATCTTGGGACAGATTTCGGTGAGCAGTTCTTC.

This clone is judged medium-sized. The chain is built from TRBV28 and TRBJ1-3, with D hard to call. This CDR3 has 15 residues. Trimming removed 1 base from V and 8 bases from J, with 15 bases in between. Germline lookup yields CDR1 MDHEN and CDR2 SYDVKM. The CDR3 sequence: CASSLFRSFGDTIYF. CDR3 DNA sequence: TGTGCCAGCAGTTTATTTCGCAGCTTCGGGGACACCATATATTTT.

The chain recombines TRBV20-1 with TRBJ2-7, with a possible D match to TRBD1 (5 bases). Germline lookup yields CDR1 DFQATT and CDR2 SNEGSKA (reference sequence). This CDR3 spans 13 amino acids. With 8 bases removed from V and 5 bases from J, the gap between germline ends came to 19 bases. The DNA of the CDR3 is TGCAGTCCTCAGGGCGTGGTTACCGACGAGCAGTACTTC. It specifies CSPQGVVTDEQYF.

This clone was detected ten times or more. CDR3 in amino acids: CSARGLAGGAVYNEQFF. The CDR3 bases are TGCAGTGCTAGAGGACTAGCGGGAGGAGCGGTTTACAATGAGCAGTTCTTC. V is TRBV20-1 and J is TRBJ2-1; 13 nucleotides align to TRBD2. The CDR3 loop spans 17 amino acids. Germline assignment: CDR1 DFQATT and CDR2 SNEGSKA (reference sequence). J was trimmed by 4 bases and V by 1 base; bases with no gene match: 7.

This clone was counted many times. The genes are TRBV20-1 and TRBJ2-7; D remains unclear. The germline V and J ends were trimmed by 0 bases and 4 bases, with 4 bases remaining between them. The length of the CDR3 is 11 residues. CDR1 and CDR2 (germline): DFQATT, SNEGSKA (reference sequence). CDR3 coding DNA: TGCAGTGCTAGAGATATGTACGAGCAGTACTTC. It yields the protein CSARDMYEQYF.

This chain connects TRBV11-1 to TRBJ2-3, with 8 nucleotides matching TRBD1. CDR3 length: 15 amino acids. Germline V gene lookup returns CDR1 SGHAT and CDR2 FQDESV (reference sequence). With V trimmed by 3 bases and J by 15 bases, 17 bases remained unmatched. DNA for the CDR3: TGTGCCAGCAGCTTTGGACAGGGTGGCACAGATACTCATTATTTT. Protein: CASSFGQGGTDTHYF.

This clone was found a few times. The rearrangement links TRBV6-1 to TRBJ1-6, with D unresolved. The germline V gene encodes CDR1 MNHNS and CDR2 SASEGT. V lost 1 base, J lost 8 bases, and 12 bases lay in between. This CDR3 contains 15 residues. CDR3 amino acids: CASSEESGGDSPLHF. CDR3 coding DNA: TGTGCCAGCAGTGAAGAGTCAGGTGGAGATTCACCCCTCCACTTT.

Turning to this clone: One end of the junction is discordant with germline, which a read error may explain. The CDR3 DNA sequence: TGTGGCAGCGCCCTACGAGGGACAGTCGTGGTTCAGGGCTACACCTTC. It is translated as CGSALRGTVVVQGYTF. The rearrangement links TRBV2 to TRBJ1-2; 7 bases match TRBD1. The CDR3 length is 16 residues. Germline V gives CDR1 SNHLY, CDR2 FYNNEI.

There are many counts of this clone. The chain recombines TRBV5-5 with TRBJ2-1, with TRBD2 matching over 8 bases. Germline assignment: CDR1 SGHKS and CDR2 YYEKEE (reference sequence). CDR3 length equals 15 residues. V was pared by 6 bases and J by 10 bases, with 15 bases of the junction left unmatched. CDR3 nucleotides: TGTGCCAGCATGTCCCTAGGGCGGGAGGTAGAGGAGCAGTTCTTC. It translates to CASMSLGREVEEQFF.

In this sample, this clone turned up a few times. CDR3 coding DNA: TGTGCCAGCAGTTACTCGGGAGGGCCCACTGAAGCTTTCTTT. Its translation: CASSYSGGPTEAFF. The chain links TRBV6-2 or TRBV6-3 to TRBJ1-1; D ambiguous. Between the trimmed V and J ends, which lost 0 bases and 4 bases, there was a span of 9 bases. The CDR3 covers 14 residues. Per germline, CDR1 MNHEY and CDR2 SVGEGT.

This chain connects TRBV11-2 to TRBJ2-3; perhaps TRBD1 as D (6 bases). This CDR3 spans 14 amino acids. The V end was cut by 6 bases, the J end by 1 base, with 11 bases between. Germline assignment: CDR1 SGHAT and CDR2 FQNNGV. CDR3 protein: CASSEEGGTDTQYF. In DNA form, the CDR3 reads TGTGCCAGCAGTGAAGAGGGGGGCACAGATACGCAGTATTTT.

This clone showed up many times. V usage is TRBV5-1 and J usage is TRBJ2-6; D gene uncertain. This CDR3 has 15 amino acids. The germline CDR1 and CDR2 sequences are SGHRS and YFSETQ. V was trimmed by 5 bases and J by 0 bases, leaving 9 bases between them. CDR3 sequence reads: CASRELSSGANVLTF. CDR3 in DNA: TGCGCCAGCAGGGAACTGAGCTCTGGGGCCAACGTCCTGACTTTC.

This chain connects TRBV30 to TRBJ2-7; 9 nucleotides agree with TRBD1. Per germline, CDR1 GTSNPN and CDR2 SVGIG (reference sequence). The CDR3 totals 15 residues. J gave up 2 bases and V 0 bases, and 5 bases lay outside the gene matches. The CDR3 DNA reads TGTGCCTGGAGTGTTGGGACAGGGCTAGCCTACGAGCAGTACTTC. This encodes CAWSVGTGLAYEQYF.

This clone has ten or more counts. This chain connects TRBV5-8 to TRBJ2-7; D remains unclear. The germline gives CDR1 SGHTS, CDR2 YDEGEE. V was clipped by 4 bases and J by 6 bases, with 8 bases between them. The CDR3 consists of 11 residues. The CDR3 coding sequence is TGTGCCAGCAGCCGGTGGCGCGAGCAGTACTTC. Translating it yields CASSRWREQYF. The full variable domain, rest sourced from reference TRBV5-8 and TRBJ2-7, is EAGVTQSPTHLIKTRGQQATLRCSPISGHTSVYWYQQALGLGLQFLLWYDEGEERNRGNFPPRFSGRQFPNYSSELNVNALELEDSALYLCASSRWREQYFGPGTRLTVT.

This clone has at least ten counts. The chain carries TRBV4-1 and TRBJ2-7, with D tentatively TRBD1 or TRBD2 (5 bases each). From germline, CDR1 is MGHRA and CDR2 YSYEKL. The CDR3 is 14 amino acids. V was cut by 1 base and J by 5 bases, with 12 bases left in between. The CDR3 protein is CASSQAPGPDEQYF. DNA for the CDR3: TGCGCCAGCAGCCAAGCTCCGGGGCCGGACGAGCAGTACTTC.

There are many counts of this clone. A much larger clone sits a single nucleotide away, making a read error possible. The identical CDR3 is also encoded by other nucleotide sequences in the sample. The chain employs TRBV7-7 and TRBJ2-1; tentative D call: TRBD2 (5 bases). Germline V lookup: CDR1 SSHAT, CDR2 FNYEAQ (reference sequence). This CDR3 is 12 amino acids long. This CDR3 is CAAGGLDNEQFF. CDR3 coding DNA: TGTGCTGCGGGCGGTCTTGACAATGAGCAGTTCTTC. Full variable domain (missing parts from reference TRBV7-7 and TRBJ2-1): GAGVSQSPRYKVTKRGQDVTLRCDPISSHATLYWYQQALGQGPEFLTYFNYEAQPDKSGLPSDRFSAERPEGSISTLTIQRTEQRDSAMYRCAAGGLDNEQFFGPGTRLTVL.

This clone was recorded at least ten times. The chain has TRBV4-1 and TRBJ2-3; TRBD1 matches at 8 bases. Germline CDR1 is MGHRA and CDR2 is YSYEKL. Unmatched junction bases numbered 11, after V lost 4 bases and J lost 5 bases. The CDR3 is made up of 16 amino acids. CDR3 region: CASSPGGRGRVDTQYF. The CDR3 DNA is TGCGCCAGCAGCCCAGGCGGCAGGGGGCGCGTAGATACGCAGTATTTT.

This clone was counted many times. The CDR3 sequence is CASSLRTGGEGIHF. Written as DNA, the CDR3 is TGTGCCAGCAGCTTAAGGACAGGGGGCGAAGGAATCCACTTT. The chain employs TRBV11-2 and TRBJ1-6; TRBD1 matches at 11 bases. Germline values: CDR1 SGHAT, CDR2 FQNNGV. The CDR3 extends over 14 amino acids. Trimming at V came to 2 bases and at J to 17 bases, leaving 8 bases not matched to a gene.

This clone was recorded many times. CDR3 bases: TGTGCCAGCAGCGTAGACGGAGGTAATCGGGGTAATTCACCCCTCCACTTT. As protein: CASSVDGGNRGNSPLHF. V is TRBV9 and J is TRBJ1-6; D is ambiguous. Per germline, CDR1 SGDLS and CDR2 YYNGEE. V was trimmed by 0 bases and J by 6 bases, leaving 16 bases between them. This CDR3 spans 17 amino acids. Based on the CDR3 plus reference TRBV9 and TRBJ1-6, the full variable domain is DSGVTQTPKHLITATGQRVTLRCSPRSGDLSVYWYQQSLDQGLQFLIQYYNGEERAKGNILERFSAQQFPDLHSELNLSSLELGDSALYFCASSVDGGNRGNSPLHFGNGTRLTVT.

Comments on this clone: An end of the junction differs from the germline gene, which may be a read error. V and J are TRBV20-1 and TRBJ1-4; D is perhaps TRBD1 (5 bases). CDR1 and CDR2 (germline): DFQATT, SNEGSKA (reference sequence). The CDR3 loop spans 15 amino acids. In DNA form, the CDR3 reads TGCAGTGCTAGAGATTTTAGACAGCGAGGCGAAAAACTGTCTTTT. It is translated as CSARDFRQRGEKLSF.

Regarding this clone: A read error may explain this, as a much larger clone is one base away. The rearrangement links TRBV5-4 to TRBJ2-2; no clear D. Germline values: CDR1 SGHNT, CDR2 YYREEE (reference sequence). Trimming took 4 bases from V and 9 from J, leaving 19 bases between them. The CDR3 is 15 residues long. The CDR3 reads CASSDTQLLHRELFF. CDR3 DNA sequence: TGTGCCAGCAGCGACACACAGCTATTACACCGGGAGCTGTTTTTT. Full variable domain (outside the CDR3, taken from reference TRBV5-4 and TRBJ2-2): ETGVTQSPTHLIKTRGQQVTLRCSSQSGHNTVSWYQQALGQGPQFIFQYYREEENGRGNFPPRFSGLQFPNYSSELNVNALELDDSALYLCASSDTQLLHRELFFGEGSRLTVL.

This clone has more than one count but fewer than ten. The chain uses TRBV6-1 and TRBJ2-7; TRBD2 matches at 7 bases. CDR3 length equals 17 residues. Per germline, CDR1 MNHNS and CDR2 SASEGT. V lost 2 bases, J lost 3 bases, and 13 bases stayed unmatched. The CDR3 region is CASSERGGSSGLYEQYF. Here the CDR3 DNA reads TGTGCCAGCAGTGAAAGGGGCGGGAGCTCCGGGCTCTACGAGCAGTACTTC.

The table lists this clone with many counts. The genes are TRBV2 and TRBJ2-5; D uncertain. Germline V lookup: CDR1 SNHLY, CDR2 FYNNEI. The CDR3 contains 12 residues. Between the trimmed V and J ends, which lost 3 bases and 5 bases, there was a span of 7 bases. The CDR3 coding sequence is TGTGCCAGCAGTGAGGCAAGGGAGACCCAGTACTTC. Its translation: CASSEARETQYF. The whole variable domain, remainder taken from reference TRBV2 and TRBJ2-5, is EPEVTQTPSHQVTQMGQEVILRCVPISNHLYFYWYRQILGQKVEFLVSFYNNEISEKSEIFDDQFSVERPDGSNFTLKIRSTKLEDSAMYFCASSEARETQYFGPGTRLLVL.

The chain links TRBV5-8 to TRBJ2-3; 9 bases match TRBD2. The CDR3 has 14 residues. V was clipped by 2 bases and J by 6 bases; unmatched bases: 4. The V gene's germline CDR1 is SGHTS and CDR2 YDEGEE. CDR3 amino acids: CASSFAGGLDTQYF. The DNA of the CDR3 is TGTGCCAGCAGCTTCGCGGGAGGGTTGGATACGCAGTATTTT. Variable domain in full (rest from reference TRBV5-8 and TRBJ2-3): EAGVTQSPTHLIKTRGQQATLRCSPISGHTSVYWYQQALGLGLQFLLWYDEGEERNRGNFPPRFSGRQFPNYSSELNVNALELEDSALYLCASSFAGGLDTQYFGPGTRLTVL.

The V gene is TRBV11-3, the J gene TRBJ1-2, with TRBD1 identical over 7 bases. Germline assignment: CDR1 SGHNT and CDR2 YENEEA. V lost 9 bases and J lost 6; bases outside the gene matches: 10. The CDR3 spans 13 residues. The CDR3 here is CASSLGTVHGYTF. For the CDR3, the DNA is TGTGCCAGTAGCCTCGGGACAGTCCATGGCTACACCTTC.

The chain combines TRBV11-2 with TRBJ1-3; D gene uncertain. The CDR3 consists of 12 residues. V was clipped by 5 bases and J by 8 bases, with 10 bases between them. From germline, CDR1 is SGHAT and CDR2 FQNNGV. CDR3 DNA: TGTGCCAGCAGCCCGGGCCGACACACCATATATTTT. Amino acids: CASSPGRHTIYF.

This clone is classed as medium-sized. The chain couples TRBV28 to TRBJ2-7; D unclear. Germline V gene data show CDR1 as MDHEN and CDR2 as SYDVKM. V gave up 7 bases and J gave up 0 bases, with 16 bases separating them. CDR3 length: 15 amino acids. In nucleotides, the CDR3 is TGTGCCAGCATTAGCAACGTCCCGGGCTCCTACGAGCAGTACTTC. It encodes CASISNVPGSYEQYF.

Many counts were recorded for this clone. The V call is TRBV19, the J call TRBJ1-6; unclear D gene. Germline CDR1 and CDR2: LNHDA and SQIVND (reference sequence). The CDR3 runs to 16 residues. V lost 4 bases, J lost 9 bases, and 19 bases lay in between. The chain's CDR3 is CASSTRPEGGSSPLHF. CDR3 nucleotide sequence: TGTGCCAGTAGTACTCGACCCGAGGGTGGAAGTTCACCCCTCCACTTT.

This clone came up many times. CDR3 sequence: CASSATSGTYNEQFF. Written as DNA, the CDR3 is TGTGCCAGCAGCGCGACTAGCGGGACCTACAATGAGCAGTTCTTC. The chain is built from TRBV9 and TRBJ2-1, with 11 bases matching TRBD2. CDR1 is SGDLS, CDR2 YYNGEE, per germline. The length of the CDR3 is 15 residues. After removal of 3 bases from V and 2 bases from J, the junction contained 1 base not matched to a gene. Full variable domain (missing parts from reference TRBV9 and TRBJ2-1): DSGVTQTPKHLITATGQRVTLRCSPRSGDLSVYWYQQSLDQGLQFLIQYYNGEERAKGNILERFSAQQFPDLHSELNLSSLELGDSALYFCASSATSGTYNEQFFGPGTRLTVL.

This clone was seen only a few times. The rearrangement joins TRBV6-1 to TRBJ2-2, with TRBD2 matching 8 bases. J gave up 0 bases and V 6 bases, and 6 bases lay outside the gene matches. This CDR3 has 16 residues. The germline CDR1 and CDR2 sequences are MNHNS and SASEGT. The chain's CDR3 is CASSGLAVANTGELFF. CDR3 sequence (DNA): TGTGCCAGCAGCGGACTAGCAGTAGCGAACACCGGGGAGCTGTTTTTT.